The 3 T cell receptor beta chains reported below all come from one sample, sequenced in a study of cytomegalovirus exposure and HLA in healthy donors. PCR involved 60 Vbeta and 13 Jbeta primers. This table comes from immunoSEQ multiplex PCR, and its TCRdb copy is limited to in-frame clones, with some not included. The sample lists 35,000 to 45,000 clones; roughly 82% were seen once. Sample: PBMCs. The receptor set was obtained from a woman in her late teens or twenties in good health and CMV-seropositive.

The sample holds one count of this clone. The J gene is TRBJ2-5, the V gene TRBV15; TRBD1 matches 7 bases. The DNA matches TRBJ2-7 better at its end, which makes the J call doubtful. CDR1 LNHNV and CDR2 YYDKDF come from the germline V gene (reference sequence). The CDR3 sequence is 14 residues long. CDR3 DNA sequence: TGTGCCACCAGCAAGTCCAGGGGGATGAACGAGCAGTACTTC. It is translated as CATSKSRGMNEQYF.

The chain has TRBV4-3 and TRBJ2-7; TRBD2 might be the D (5 bases). This CDR3 is 15 amino acids long. Trimming removed 1 base at V and 2 bases at J, with 12 bases between. CDR1 is LGHNA and CDR2 is YSLEER in the germline V gene. The CDR3 here is CASSQGPGGTYEQYF. The CDR3 coding sequence is TGCGCCAGCAGCCAAGGCCCAGGAGGAACCTACGAGCAGTACTTC.

The rearrangement uses TRBV19 and TRBJ2-7, with 8 bases identical to TRBD1. The CDR3 covers 13 residues. The germline gives CDR1 LNHDA, CDR2 SQIVND (reference sequence). V lost 8 bases to trimming and J lost 6 bases; unmatched junction nucleotides: 9. The CDR3 DNA follows: TGTGCCAGTGCCCGGACAGGGTTCTCCGAGCAGTACTTC. This sequence encodes CASARTGFSEQYF.